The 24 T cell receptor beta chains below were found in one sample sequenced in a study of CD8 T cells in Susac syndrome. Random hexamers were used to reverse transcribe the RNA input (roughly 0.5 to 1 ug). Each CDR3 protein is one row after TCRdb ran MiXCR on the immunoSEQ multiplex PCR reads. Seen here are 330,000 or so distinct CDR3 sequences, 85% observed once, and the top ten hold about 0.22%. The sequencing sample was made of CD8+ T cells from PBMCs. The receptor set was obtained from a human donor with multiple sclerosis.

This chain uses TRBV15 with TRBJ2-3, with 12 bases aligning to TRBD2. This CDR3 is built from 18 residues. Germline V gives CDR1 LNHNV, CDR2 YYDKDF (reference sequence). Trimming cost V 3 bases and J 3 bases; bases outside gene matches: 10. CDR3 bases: TGTGCCACCAGCAGGTCCCTGACTAGCGGGAGTGGAACAGATACGCAGTATTTT. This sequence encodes CATSRSLTSGSGTDTQYF.

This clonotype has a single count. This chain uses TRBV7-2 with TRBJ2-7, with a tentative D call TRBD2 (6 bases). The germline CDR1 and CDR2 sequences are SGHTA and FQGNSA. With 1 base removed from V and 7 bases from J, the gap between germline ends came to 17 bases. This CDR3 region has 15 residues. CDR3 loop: CASSLGSASEKEQYF. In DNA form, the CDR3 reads TGTGCCAGCAGCTTAGGTTCGGCTAGCGAGAAGGAGCAGTACTTC.

CDR3 region: CASRKTGLDEQFF. The DNA for the CDR3 is TGTGCCAGCAGGAAAACAGGGTTGGATGAGCAGTTCTTC. The chain couples TRBV28 to TRBJ2-1; D is perhaps TRBD1 (6 bases). Deletions cut 6 bases from V and 8 bases from J, with 14 bases between. This CDR3 region has 13 residues. In germline, CDR1 is MDHEN, CDR2 SYDVKM.

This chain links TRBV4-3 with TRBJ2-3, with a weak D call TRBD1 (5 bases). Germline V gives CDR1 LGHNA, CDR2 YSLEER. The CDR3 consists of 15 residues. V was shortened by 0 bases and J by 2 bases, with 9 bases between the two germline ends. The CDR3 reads CASSQDQQVTDTQYF. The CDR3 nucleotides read TGCGCCAGCAGCCAAGATCAACAGGTCACAGATACGCAGTATTTT.

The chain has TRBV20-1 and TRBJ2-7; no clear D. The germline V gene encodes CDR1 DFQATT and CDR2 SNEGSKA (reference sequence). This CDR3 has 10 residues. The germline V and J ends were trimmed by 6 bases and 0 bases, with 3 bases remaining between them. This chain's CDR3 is CSANSYEQYF. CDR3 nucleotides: TGCAGTGCAAACTCCTACGAGCAGTACTTC.

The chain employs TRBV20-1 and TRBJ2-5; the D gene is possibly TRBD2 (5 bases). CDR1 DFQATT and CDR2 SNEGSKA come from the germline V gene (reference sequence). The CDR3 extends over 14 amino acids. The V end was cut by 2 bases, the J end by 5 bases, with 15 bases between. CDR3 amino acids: CSARRFLAGETQYF. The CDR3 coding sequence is TGCAGTGCTAGACGATTCCTGGCGGGCGAGACCCAGTACTTC.

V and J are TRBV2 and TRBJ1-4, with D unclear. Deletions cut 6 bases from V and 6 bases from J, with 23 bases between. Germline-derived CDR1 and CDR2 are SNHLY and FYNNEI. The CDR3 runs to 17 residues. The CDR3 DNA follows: TGTGCCAGCAGAGCCGGGAGAGTTCTTACTGGGTATGAAAAACTGTTTTTT. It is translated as CASRAGRVLTGYEKLFF.

The CDR3 spells CASSLGDGGYSNQPQHF. The CDR3 DNA follows: TGTGCCAGCAGCTTAGGCGACGGGGGGTATAGCAATCAGCCCCAGCATTTT. The rearrangement uses TRBV7-8 and TRBJ1-5; D perhaps matches TRBD1 (5 bases). The CDR3 length is 17 residues. CDR1 is SGHVS, CDR2 FQNEAQ, per germline. Trimming took 1 base from V and 0 from J, leaving 13 bases between them.

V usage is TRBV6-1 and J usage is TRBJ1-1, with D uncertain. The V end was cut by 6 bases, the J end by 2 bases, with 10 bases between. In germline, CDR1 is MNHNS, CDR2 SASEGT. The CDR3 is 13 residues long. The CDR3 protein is CASSHSPNTEAFF. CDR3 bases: TGTGCCAGCAGCCACTCCCCTAACACTGAAGCTTTCTTT.

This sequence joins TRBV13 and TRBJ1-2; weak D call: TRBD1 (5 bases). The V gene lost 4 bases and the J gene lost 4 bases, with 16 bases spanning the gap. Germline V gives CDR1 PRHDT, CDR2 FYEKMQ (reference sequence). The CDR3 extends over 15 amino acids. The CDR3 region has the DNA TGTGCCAGCAGCTCGCGTGACAGCTTATTCTATGGCTACACCTTC. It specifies CASSSRDSLFYGYTF.

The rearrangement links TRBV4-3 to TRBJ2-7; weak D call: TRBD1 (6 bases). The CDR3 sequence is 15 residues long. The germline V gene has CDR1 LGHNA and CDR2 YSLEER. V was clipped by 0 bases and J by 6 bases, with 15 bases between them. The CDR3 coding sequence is TGCGCCAGCAGCCAAGAAGTGTTTGGGGGCACCGAGCAGTACTTC. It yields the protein CASSQEVFGGTEQYF.

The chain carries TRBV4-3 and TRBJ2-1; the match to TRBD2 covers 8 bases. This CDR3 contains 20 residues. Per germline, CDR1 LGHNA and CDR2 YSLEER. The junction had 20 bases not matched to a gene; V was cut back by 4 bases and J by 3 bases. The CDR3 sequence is CASSPERTALGTRLYNEQFF. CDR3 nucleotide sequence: TGCGCCAGCAGCCCAGAACGAACCGCTCTGGGGACTAGACTCTACAATGAGCAGTTCTTC.

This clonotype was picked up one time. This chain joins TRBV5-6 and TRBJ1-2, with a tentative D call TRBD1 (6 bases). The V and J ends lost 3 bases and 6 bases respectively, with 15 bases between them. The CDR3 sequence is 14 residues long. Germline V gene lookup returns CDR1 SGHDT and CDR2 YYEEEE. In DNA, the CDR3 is TGTGCCAGCAGCTCTATTCCTGGGGGCCATGGCTACACCTTC. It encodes CASSSIPGGHGYTF. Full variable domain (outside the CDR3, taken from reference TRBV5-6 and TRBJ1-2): DAGVTQSPTHLIKTRGQQVTLRCSPKSGHDTVSWYQQALGQGPQFIFQYYEEEERQRGNFPDRFSGHQFPNYSSELNVNALLLGDSALYLCASSSIPGGHGYTFGSGTRLTVV.

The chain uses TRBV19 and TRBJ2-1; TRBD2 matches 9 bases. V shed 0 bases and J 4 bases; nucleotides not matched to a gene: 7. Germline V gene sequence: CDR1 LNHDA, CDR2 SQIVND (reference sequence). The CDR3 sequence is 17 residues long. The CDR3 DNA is TGTGCCAGTAGTATAGATCTGCCTAGCGGGGCTTACAATGAGCAGTTCTTC. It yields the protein CASSIDLPSGAYNEQFF.

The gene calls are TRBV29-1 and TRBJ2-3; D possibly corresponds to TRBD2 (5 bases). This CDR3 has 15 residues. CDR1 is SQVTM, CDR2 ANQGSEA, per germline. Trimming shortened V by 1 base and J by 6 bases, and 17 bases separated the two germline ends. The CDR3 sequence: CSVEGMPGRSDTQYF. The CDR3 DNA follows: TGCAGCGTTGAAGGTATGCCGGGAAGGTCGGATACGCAGTATTTT.

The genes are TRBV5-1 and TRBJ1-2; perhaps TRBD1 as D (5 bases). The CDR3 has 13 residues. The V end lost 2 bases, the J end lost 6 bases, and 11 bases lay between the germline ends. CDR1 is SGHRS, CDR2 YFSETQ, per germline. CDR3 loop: CASSFDLGHGYTF. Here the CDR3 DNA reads TGCGCCAGCAGCTTTGACCTGGGGCATGGCTACACCTTC.

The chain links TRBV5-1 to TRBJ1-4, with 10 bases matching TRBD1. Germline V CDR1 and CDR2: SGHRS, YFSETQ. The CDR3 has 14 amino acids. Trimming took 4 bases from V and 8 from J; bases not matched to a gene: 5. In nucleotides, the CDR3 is TGCGCCAGCAGCGATGGGACAGGGGAGGAAAAACTGTTTTTT. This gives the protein CASSDGTGEEKLFF.

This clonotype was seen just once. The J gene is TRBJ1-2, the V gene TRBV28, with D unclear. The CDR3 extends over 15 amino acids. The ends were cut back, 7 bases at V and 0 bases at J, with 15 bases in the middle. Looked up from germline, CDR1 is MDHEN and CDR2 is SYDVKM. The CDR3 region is CASTALGQTNYGYTF. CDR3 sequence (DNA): TGTGCCAGCACCGCTCTTGGGCAGACTAACTATGGCTACACCTTC.

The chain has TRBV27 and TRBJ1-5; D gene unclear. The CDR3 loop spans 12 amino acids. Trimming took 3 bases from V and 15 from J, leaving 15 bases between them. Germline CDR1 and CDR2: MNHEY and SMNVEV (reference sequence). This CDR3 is CASSFPDGRWHF. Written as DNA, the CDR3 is TGTGCCAGCAGTTTCCCCGATGGGAGGTGGCATTTT.

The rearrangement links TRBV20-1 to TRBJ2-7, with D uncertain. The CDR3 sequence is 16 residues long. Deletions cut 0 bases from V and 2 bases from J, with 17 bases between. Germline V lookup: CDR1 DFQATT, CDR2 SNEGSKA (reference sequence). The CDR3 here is CSARDNGVGGPYEQYF. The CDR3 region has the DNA TGCAGTGCTAGAGATAATGGGGTGGGCGGTCCCTACGAGCAGTACTTC.

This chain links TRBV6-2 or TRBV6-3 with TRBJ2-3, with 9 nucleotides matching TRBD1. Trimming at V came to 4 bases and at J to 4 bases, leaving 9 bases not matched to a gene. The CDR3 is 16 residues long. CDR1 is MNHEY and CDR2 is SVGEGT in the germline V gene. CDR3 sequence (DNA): TGTGCCAGCAGTTTGAACCGGGACAGGGAAGCAGATACGCAGTATTTT. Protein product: CASSLNRDREADTQYF.

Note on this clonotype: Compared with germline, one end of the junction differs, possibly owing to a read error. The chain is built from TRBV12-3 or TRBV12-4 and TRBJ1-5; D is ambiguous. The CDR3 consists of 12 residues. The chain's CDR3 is CASSPFNRPQHF. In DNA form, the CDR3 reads TGTGCCAGCAGTCCCTTCAATCGGCCCCAGCATTTT.

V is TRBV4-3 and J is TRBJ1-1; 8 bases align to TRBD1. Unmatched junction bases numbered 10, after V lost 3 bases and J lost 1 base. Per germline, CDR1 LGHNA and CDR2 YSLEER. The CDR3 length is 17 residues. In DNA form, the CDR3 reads TGCGCCAGCAGCCAGGTAAGACAGGGGCGCACGAACACTGAAGCTTTCTTT. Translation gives CASSQVRQGRTNTEAFF.

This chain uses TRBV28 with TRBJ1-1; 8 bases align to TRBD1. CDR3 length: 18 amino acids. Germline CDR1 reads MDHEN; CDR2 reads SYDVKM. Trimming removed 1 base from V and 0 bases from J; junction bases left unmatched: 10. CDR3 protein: CASSLFQDREPMNTEAFF. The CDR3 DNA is TGTGCCAGCAGTTTATTTCAGGACAGGGAACCCATGAACACTGAAGCTTTCTTT.